These 11 T cell receptor beta chains were all obtained from the same sample, sequenced in a study of blood T cell repertoires in COVID-19. The protocol was immunoSEQ multiplex PCR, while the TCRdb copy is restricted to in-frame clones and leaves out a portion. This repertoire shows some 220,000 clones, nearly 90% found once; its top ten account for approximately 12%. The sequenced sample was peripheral blood. The receptors derive from a woman under 30 who had recovered from COVID-19.

The sample holds a few counts of this clone. V usage is TRBV6-2 or TRBV6-3 and J usage is TRBJ2-5; 11 bases map to TRBD2. J gave up 2 bases and V 5 bases, and 4 bases lay outside the gene matches. The germline CDR1 and CDR2 sequences are MNHEY and SVGEGT. The CDR3 has 15 amino acids. The CDR3 here is CASSGGLAEQETQYF. The DNA for the CDR3 is TGTGCCAGCAGTGGGGGACTAGCGGAACAAGAGACCCAGTACTTC.

This sequence joins TRBV7-9 and TRBJ2-7, with no clear D. CDR3 length: 11 residues. Germline V gene data show CDR1 as SEHNR and CDR2 as FQNEAQ (reference sequence). Trimming removed 2 bases from V and 12 bases from J, with 11 bases in between. The CDR3 spells CASSLRSILYF. The DNA of the CDR3 is TGTGCCAGCAGCTTACGGAGCATTCTGTACTTC.

This clone was found once. The genes are TRBV5-1 and TRBJ2-2; 9 positions match TRBD1. Germline V gives CDR1 SGHRS, CDR2 YFSETQ. After removal of 3 bases from V and 7 bases from J, the junction contained 10 bases not matched to a gene. The CDR3 totals 16 residues. CDR3 sequence (DNA): TGCGCCAGCAGCTCGGGACAGGGCCTGTGGGGCGGGGAGCTGTTTTTT. The encoded protein is CASSSGQGLWGGELFF. The whole variable domain, remainder taken from reference TRBV5-1 and TRBJ2-2, is KAGVTQTPRYLIKTRGQQVTLSCSPISGHRSVSWYQQTPGQGLQFLFEYFSETQRNKGNFPGRFSGRQFSNSRSEMNVSTLELGDSALYLCASSSGQGLWGGELFFGEGSRLTVL.

The V call is TRBV5-1, the J call TRBJ1-2; 8 bases map to TRBD1. The CDR3 is 21 residues long. J was trimmed by 5 bases and V by 3 bases; bases with no gene match: 27. In germline, CDR1 is SGHRS, CDR2 YFSETQ. The CDR3 DNA reads as TGCGCCAGCAGCTCCAAACCGGGACAGGAACCCCTAAGGGAGGACCATTATGGCTACACCTTC. Its protein is CASSSKPGQEPLREDHYGYTF. Drawing the rest from reference TRBV5-1 and TRBJ1-2, the complete variable domain is KAGVTQTPRYLIKTRGQQVTLSCSPISGHRSVSWYQQTPGQGLQFLFEYFSETQRNKGNFPGRFSGRQFSNSRSEMNVSTLELGDSALYLCASSSKPGQEPLREDHYGYTFGSGTRLTVV.

The chain joins TRBV4-3 to TRBJ2-7; TRBD2 matches 14 bases. This CDR3 has 16 residues. Germline values: CDR1 LGHNA, CDR2 YSLEER. With V trimmed by 2 bases and J by 11 bases, 11 bases remained unmatched. CDR3 loop: CASSQYSGTSGSLKYF. The CDR3 DNA sequence: TGCGCCAGCAGCCAATATTCTGGGACTAGCGGGAGCCTTAAGTACTTC.

In DNA, the CDR3 is TGCAGTGCTAGTTTAGCGCCCGCATTAGAGACCCAGTACTTC. Amino acid sequence: CSASLAPALETQYF. This sequence joins TRBV20-1 and TRBJ2-5, with a possible D match to TRBD2 (5 bases). Germline V gene lookup returns CDR1 DFQATT and CDR2 SNEGSKA (reference sequence). With 3 bases removed from V and 4 bases from J, the gap between germline ends came to 15 bases. The CDR3 sequence is 14 residues long.

The chain joins TRBV13 to TRBJ2-5; TRBD2 matches 7 bases. CDR1 and CDR2 (germline): PRHDT, FYEKMQ (reference sequence). CDR3 length: 14 amino acids. The V segment lost 4 bases and the J segment 5 bases; nucleotides outside the gene matches: 7. CDR3 region: CASSYASGRETQYF. CDR3 bases: TGTGCCAGCAGCTACGCTAGCGGCCGGGAGACCCAGTACTTC.

The rearrangement uses TRBV6-5 and TRBJ2-1; 7 bases match TRBD2. The junction had 6 bases not matched to a gene; V was cut back by 6 bases and J by 10 bases. Germline V gene data show CDR1 as MNHEY and CDR2 as SVGAGI. There are 12 residues in the CDR3. The CDR3 sequence: CASSRLSGEQFF. The DNA for the CDR3 is TGTGCCAGCAGCCGACTTAGCGGGGAGCAGTTCTTC.

J is TRBJ2-3 and V is TRBV9; 11 nucleotides agree with TRBD2. Germline CDR1 and CDR2: SGDLS and YYNGEE. The V and J ends lost 4 bases and 7 bases, in that order; junction bases with no gene match: 5. This CDR3 region has 14 residues. The CDR3 DNA follows: TGTGCCAGCAGCTTACAGACTAGCGGGAATACGCAGTATTTT. Its protein is CASSLQTSGNTQYF.

V is TRBV4-1 and J is TRBJ2-3; TRBD2 matches at 8 bases. Germline V gene sequence: CDR1 MGHRA, CDR2 YSYEKL. Trimming at V came to 0 bases and at J to 1 base, leaving 6 bases not matched to a gene. There are 17 residues in the CDR3. The CDR3 region has the DNA TGCGCCAGCAGCCAAGAAAGGTGGCGGGAGGGCACAGATACGCAGTATTTT. Protein: CASSQERWREGTDTQYF.

V usage is TRBV7-9 and J usage is TRBJ1-1; D gene ambiguous. This CDR3 has 14 amino acids. V was pared by 5 bases and J by 4 bases, with 14 bases between. The germline CDR1 and CDR2 sequences are SEHNR and FQNEAQ (reference sequence). As DNA, the CDR3 is TGTGCCAGCAGCCCGGGAGGGCTTGGCACTGAAGCTTTCTTT. Protein sequence: CASSPGGLGTEAFF.